This T cell receptor beta chain was observed in a study of metastatic and nonmetastatic thyroid tumors. At the level of the study: A comparison of repertoires was made across blood and tumor or nodule tissue from malignant and benign thyroid patients.

No patient had received any treatment before thyroid surgery. Study observations and caveats: As reported, TCR beta diversity in blood and tumor was significantly higher in malignant thyroid tumors than in benign nodules.

Germline V gene lookup returns CDR1 SGHNT and CDR2 YYREEE (reference sequence). This CDR3 is built from 14 residues. Trimming left V 0 bases short and J 7 bases short, with 11 bases between. This clone has ten or more counts. Its antigen is unknown. TCRdb called clones again from the PCR reads with MiXCR. The repertoire holds about 93,000 clones, with approximately 9% as singletons. The rearrangement uses TRBV5-4 and TRBJ1-5; D possibly corresponds to TRBD1 (6 bases). This receptor was identified in a female donor with papillary thyroid cancer or a benign thyroid nodule (not recorded which). Some clones in this sample may be carry-over from other donors' samples. The sample comprised blood. The CDR3: CASSLGRGSQPQHF. In nucleotides, the CDR3 is TGTGCCAGCAGCTTGGGCAGGGGATCGCAGCCCCAGCATTTT.